The present T cell receptor (beta chain) was sequenced within a study of shared clonotypes between healthy human individuals. The germline V gene has CDR1 SGHAT and CDR2 FQNNGV. The V end lost 6 bases, the J end lost 6 bases, and 24 bases lay between the germline ends. The CDR3 totals 16 residues. TCRdb keeps only in-frame clones here, not all; method: immunoSEQ multiplex PCR. The sample shows 550,000 to 800,000 clones, about 74% of them seen only once. This clonotype was sampled from a woman aged 25 to 45 in good health. V is TRBV11-2 and J is TRBJ2-7; D may be TRBD2 (5 bases). Material for sequencing was memory CD4+ T cells sorted from blood. Subset meaning: CD45RA-negative fraction. CDR3 sequence (DNA): TGTGCCAGCAGGTCGCCGGGTCGGGTTGGGAGCGTCGAGCAGTACTTC. Translated: CASRSPGRVGSVEQYF.